This T cell receptor (gamma chain) was found in a study of human gamma delta and Vdelta1 T cells. TCRdb redid the clone calls on the PCR reads with CATT. Of roughly 10,000 gamma-chain clones listed, 45% are singletons. This clone is labeled medium-sized (0.01 to 0.1%). Its antigen remains unidentified. The study, taken as a whole, reports: Delta One T cells were reportedly polyclonal and broadly cytotoxic against acute myeloid leukemia.

The CDR3 is 14 residues long. V shed 3 bases, J shed 8 bases, and the junction held 9 bases outside the gene matches. CDR1 and CDR2 from the germline V gene are VENAVY and YDSYNSRV. The TCR comes from a human donor in good health. This rearrangement joins TRGV8 to TRGJP2. Source material: Vdelta1 gamma-delta T cells from blood grown in culture (DOT cells). CDR3 nucleotide sequence: TGTGCCACCTGGGATCGCGAGAGCGATTGGATCAAGACGTTT. Residues: CATWDRESDWIKTF.